This entry features one T cell receptor (beta chain) sequence. This record belongs to a study of blood T cell repertoires in COVID-19. Sequencing was performed with immunoSEQ multiplex PCR; in TCRdb, only in-frame clones are kept and a portion is missing. The table has 150,000 or so clones, approximately 87% seen once. The germline CDR1 and CDR2 sequences are KGHSH and LQKENI. The CDR3 length is 15 residues. V lost 3 bases, J lost 7 bases, and 8 bases stayed unmatched. This clonotype was sampled from a man older than 75 with acute or convalescent COVID-19. This chain joins TRBV18 and TRBJ1-4; 7 nucleotides align to TRBD1. The sample consisted of peripheral blood. The CDR3 bases are TGTGCCAGCTCACCTACAGGGGCTGAGGGTGAAAAACTGTTTTTT. Amino acid sequence: CASSPTGAEGEKLFF.